The 13 T cell receptor beta chains presented below share a single source sample, sequenced in a study of T-cell reconstitution after alpha-beta-depleted transplantation in children. Researchers prepared the TCRbeta library using unique molecular identifiers, the study reports. TCRdb called the PCR reads again in MiXCR, with one record for every CDR3 protein. The data show some 120,000 distinct CDR3 sequences, about 9.9% seen once. The specimen was PBMCs, mostly from graft donor cells, collected 180 days after TCRalphabeta/CD19-depleted stem cell transplant. Receptor source: a girl under three years old who had a stem cell transplant for combined immunodeficiency, so the T cells may come from the graft donor.

The chain links TRBV11-2 to TRBJ2-7; D gene ambiguous. Trimming removed 1 base from V and 2 bases from J, with 24 bases in between. Germline V CDR1 and CDR2: SGHAT, FQNNGV. CDR3 length equals 19 residues. This chain's CDR3 is CASSLGWLTYAKSPYEQYF. The CDR3 DNA reads as TGTGCCAGCAGCTTAGGATGGCTAACGTACGCCAAATCCCCCTACGAGCAGTACTTC.

This clonotype was found a few times. This rearrangement joins TRBV30 to TRBJ2-3; 12 bases align to TRBD2. J was trimmed by 2 bases and V by 2 bases; bases with no gene match: 8. There are 17 residues in the CDR3. The germline V gene encodes CDR1 GTSNPN and CDR2 SVGIG (reference sequence). In DNA, the CDR3 is TGTGCCTGGAGTAGTGGACTAGCGGGAATTAACACAGATACGCAGTATTTT. It translates to CAWSSGLAGINTDTQYF.

Only a few counts were recorded for this clonotype. The chain couples TRBV11-2 to TRBJ2-7; TRBD2 might be the D (5 bases). Trimming pared 2 bases from V and 1 base from J, leaving 12 bases between. The CDR3 extends over 15 amino acids. Germline V gene lookup returns CDR1 SGHAT and CDR2 FQNNGV. The CDR3 region has the DNA TGTGCCAGCAGCTTAAGCTCATGGGAGTCCTACGAGCAGTACTTC. It translates to CASSLSSWESYEQYF.

The sample holds a few counts of this clonotype. This chain links TRBV5-1 with TRBJ2-7; 14 positions agree with TRBD2. The CDR3 runs 15 residues. The J segment lost 7 bases and the V segment lost 0 bases, leaving 3 bases of the junction unmatched. Germline V gene data show CDR1 as SGHRS and CDR2 as YFSETQ. The CDR3 DNA sequence: TGCGCCAGCAGCTTGGACGGGACTAGCGGGAGAGAGCAGTACTTC. This gives the protein CASSLDGTSGREQYF.

The V and J genes are TRBV6-5 and TRBJ1-2, with a tentative D call TRBD1 (5 bases). V lost 2 bases and J lost 5, with 15 bases in between. Germline assignment: CDR1 MNHEY and CDR2 SVGAGI. This CDR3 is built from 15 residues. CDR3 sequence: CASSYLNRRGYGYTF. In nucleotides, the CDR3 is TGTGCCAGCAGTTACCTGAATAGGAGGGGTTATGGCTACACCTTC.

The V gene is TRBV12-3 or TRBV12-4, the J gene TRBJ1-4; D may be TRBD1 (5 bases). The CDR3 is made up of 15 amino acids. Trimming took 5 bases from V and 5 from J, leaving 15 bases between them. In DNA form, the CDR3 reads TGTGCCAGCAGTCCCCGGGGGACCATAAATGAAAAACTGTTTTTT. Its protein product is CASSPRGTINEKLFF.

This clonotype appeared a few times. V and J are TRBV5-1 and TRBJ2-7; D possibly corresponds to TRBD1 (7 bases). This CDR3 has 15 residues. Trimming stripped 0 bases from V and 3 bases from J, with 13 bases between. Germline loops: CDR1 SGHRS, CDR2 YFSETQ. The CDR3 loop is CASSLVQGGLYEQYF. DNA of the CDR3: TGCGCCAGCAGCTTGGTGCAGGGGGGACTCTACGAGCAGTACTTC.

This clonotype was counted only a few times. This sequence joins TRBV7-8 and TRBJ2-3; 7 bases align to TRBD2. Looked up from germline, CDR1 is SGHVS and CDR2 is FQNEAQ. The CDR3 spans 16 residues. The V and J ends lost 4 bases and 2 bases, in that order; junction bases with no gene match: 9. The CDR3 here is CASSSARTRITDTQYF. The CDR3 nucleotides read TGTGCCAGCAGCTCCGCAAGGACTAGAATCACAGATACGCAGTATTTT.

This clonotype was observed a handful of times. V and J are TRBV20-1 and TRBJ2-3; 8 bases agree with TRBD1. Looked up from germline, CDR1 is DFQATT and CDR2 is SNEGSKA (reference sequence). This CDR3 region has 16 residues. With 3 bases clipped from V and 0 bases from J, the junction kept 8 bases outside the gene matches. In DNA, the CDR3 is TGCAGTGCTAGTTGGGCAGGGGGCTTTAGCACAGATACGCAGTATTTT. It encodes CSASWAGGFSTDTQYF.

This clonotype was picked up a small number of times. V and J are TRBV19 and TRBJ2-5, with D perhaps TRBD1 (5 bases). The CDR3 runs to 16 residues. CDR1 LNHDA and CDR2 SQIVND come from the germline V gene (reference sequence). The V end was cut by 3 bases, the J end by 5 bases, with 19 bases between. CDR3 region: CASSILGATQTETQYF. DNA for the CDR3: TGTGCCAGTAGTATCCTAGGGGCAACCCAAACGGAGACCCAGTACTTC.

This clonotype was seen only a few times. The gene calls are TRBV30 and TRBJ1-4, with 7 bases matching TRBD1. The germline gives CDR1 GTSNPN, CDR2 SVGIG (reference sequence). With 0 bases clipped from V and 8 bases from J, the junction kept 6 bases outside the gene matches. The CDR3 runs to 14 residues. The CDR3 DNA sequence: TGTGCCTGGAGTGTACGGCAGGGGGGCGAAAAACTGTTTTTT. It encodes CAWSVRQGGEKLFF.

This sequence joins TRBV30 and TRBJ2-3, with TRBD2 matching over 9 bases. The CDR3 covers 14 residues. The ends lost 2 bases at V and 1 base at J; junction bases unmatched: 1. Looked up from germline, CDR1 is GTSNPN and CDR2 is SVGIG (reference sequence). For the CDR3, the DNA is TGTGCCTGGAGTCAGCGGGGGGGCACAGATACGCAGTATTTT. Its translation is CAWSQRGGTDTQYF.

Ten or more counts support this clonotype. The chain carries TRBV7-7 and TRBJ2-5, with D possibly being TRBD1 or TRBD2 (9 bases each). This CDR3 contains 16 residues. The V end was cut by 6 bases, the J end by 4 bases, with 21 bases between. Germline loops: CDR1 SSHAT, CDR2 FNYEAQ (reference sequence). The CDR3 is CASSSRLAGQGETQYF. For the CDR3, the DNA is TGTGCCAGCAGTTCTCGGCTAGCGGGACAGGGAGAGACCCAGTACTTC. Using reference TRBV7-7 and TRBJ2-5 for the parts outside the CDR3, the full variable domain is GAGVSQSPRYKVTKRGQDVTLRCDPISSHATLYWYQQALGQGPEFLTYFNYEAQPDKSGLPSDRFSAERPEGSISTLTIQRTEQRDSAMYRCASSSRLAGQGETQYFGPGTRLLVL.